The next 17 T cell receptor beta chains were all read from a single sample in a study of CD8 T cells in Susac syndrome. RNA in amounts of 0.5 to 1 ug was reverse transcribed with random hexamers. Using its own MiXCR run on the immunoSEQ multiplex PCR reads, TCRdb lists one record per CDR3 protein. The sample consists of over 150,000 distinct CDR3 sequences, 93% of them appearing once. What was sequenced was CD4+ T cells from PBMCs. The receptors originated from a human donor with multiple sclerosis.

This chain uses TRBV28 with TRBJ1-3; tentatively, D is TRBD1 (6 bases). This CDR3 is built from 14 residues. CDR1 is MDHEN and CDR2 is SYDVKM in the germline V gene. V shed 5 bases and J shed 4 bases, with 12 bases lying between them. CDR3 in DNA: TGTGCCAGCAGTGCATCAGGGACAGGAAACACCATATATTTT. Protein product: CASSASGTGNTIYF.

V usage is TRBV20-1 and J usage is TRBJ2-3; D is perhaps TRBD2 (6 bases). Germline assignment: CDR1 DFQATT and CDR2 SNEGSKA (reference sequence). The CDR3 loop spans 12 amino acids. The CDR3 nucleotides are TGCAGCAACGGCGGGAAAAAGGATACGCAGTATTTT. Protein: CSNGGKKDTQYF.

This chain joins TRBV25-1 and TRBJ2-1; 8 bases are a match to TRBD1. Unmatched junction bases numbered 6, after V lost 3 bases and J lost 2 bases. Germline loops: CDR1 MGHDK, CDR2 SYGVNS. The CDR3 is 16 residues long. The CDR3 reads CASSESGGVAYNEQFF. DNA for the CDR3: TGTGCCAGCAGTGAGTCAGGGGGCGTCGCCTACAATGAGCAGTTCTTC.

The rearrangement uses TRBV9 and TRBJ2-1, with D perhaps TRBD2 (6 bases). CDR1 SGDLS and CDR2 YYNGEE come from the germline V gene. The CDR3 runs to 16 residues. Trimming cost V 4 bases and J 1 base, with 15 bases left between them. The CDR3 reads CASSQGTFSSYNEQFF. CDR3 nucleotides: TGTGCCAGCAGCCAAGGGACTTTCTCTTCCTACAATGAGCAGTTCTTC. Using reference TRBV9 and TRBJ2-1 for the parts outside the CDR3, the full variable domain is DSGVTQTPKHLITATGQRVTLRCSPRSGDLSVYWYQQSLDQGLQFLIQYYNGEERAKGNILERFSAQQFPDLHSELNLSSLELGDSALYFCASSQGTFSSYNEQFFGPGTRLTVL.

J is TRBJ2-1 and V is TRBV5-4; D is uncertain. This CDR3 is built from 14 residues. The germline V and J ends were trimmed by 2 bases and 8 bases, with 14 bases remaining between them. CDR1 SGHNT and CDR2 YYREEE come from the germline V gene (reference sequence). The CDR3 spells CASSLTTVSHEQFF. The CDR3 region has the DNA TGTGCCAGCAGCTTAACAACAGTAAGCCATGAGCAGTTCTTC.

The chain carries TRBV12-3 or TRBV12-4 and TRBJ2-1; D perhaps matches TRBD2 (5 bases). Trimming took 3 bases from V and 11 from J, leaving 20 bases between them. The CDR3 is 15 residues long. The CDR3 loop is CASSLAASNEGQQFF. Here the CDR3 DNA reads TGTGCCAGCAGTTTGGCGGCATCCAATGAGGGTCAGCAGTTCTTC.

The gene calls are TRBV19 and TRBJ2-7; possibly TRBD1 for D (6 bases). The germline gives CDR1 LNHDA, CDR2 SQIVND (reference sequence). Deletions cut 5 bases from V and 3 bases from J, with 17 bases between. The CDR3 loop spans 15 amino acids. In DNA form, the CDR3 reads TGTGCCAGTAGTCCCCCGGGCAGGGGACACTACGAGCAGTACTTC. Translating gives CASSPPGRGHYEQYF.

V usage is TRBV28 and J usage is TRBJ1-2; the D is unclear. The CDR3 has 15 residues. Trimming removed 7 bases from V and 0 bases from J, with 15 bases in between. Germline V CDR1 and CDR2: MDHEN, SYDVKM. The CDR3 nucleotides read TGTGCCAGCACCTACCCCACGGATGCTAACTATGGCTACACCTTC. Translated: CASTYPTDANYGYTF.

Worth noting for this clonotype: Its ends do not fully match the called genes, so a read error is possible. CDR3 sequence (DNA): TGTGCCAGCAGACAGGTTTGGACTACCTCATTT. Translation: CASRQVWTTSF. The genes are TRBV12-3 or TRBV12-4 and TRBJ2-3; D is possibly TRBD2 (6 bases). This CDR3 region has 11 residues.

V usage is TRBV11-2 and J usage is TRBJ2-3, with 10 bases lining up with TRBD2. The CDR3 spans 14 residues. Trimming cost V 5 bases and J 4 bases; bases outside gene matches: 3. Germline assignment: CDR1 SGHAT and CDR2 FQNNGV. The CDR3 DNA reads TGTGCCAGCAGCCGTAGCGGGGGGCCAGATACGCAGTATTTT. It is translated as CASSRSGGPDTQYF.

CDR3 DNA sequence: TGCGCCAGCAGCCAAGGGGGATGGGGGGGCCAAGAGACCCAGTACTTC. Its protein product is CASSQGGWGGQETQYF. The chain employs TRBV4-3 and TRBJ2-5, with 7 bases identical to TRBD2. The J segment lost 1 base and the V segment lost 1 base, leaving 6 bases of the junction unmatched. This CDR3 is 16 amino acids long. CDR1 LGHNA and CDR2 YSLEER come from the germline V gene.

This rearrangement joins TRBV12-3 or TRBV12-4 to TRBJ2-1; D is uncertain. The germline V and J ends were trimmed by 0 bases and 10 bases, with 7 bases remaining between them. This CDR3 comprises 12 residues. Here the CDR3 DNA reads TGTGCCAGCAGTTTAGCTCCGAGGGAGCAGTTCTTC. Translating gives CASSLAPREQFF.

The gene calls are TRBV11-3 and TRBJ2-5; D is unresolved. The CDR3 loop spans 12 amino acids. Germline CDR1 is SGHNT and CDR2 is YENEEA. V lost 5 bases to trimming and J lost 0 bases, with 4 bases between them. This CDR3 is CASSGNQETQYF. The CDR3 DNA follows: TGTGCCAGCAGCGGAAACCAAGAGACCCAGTACTTC.

The chain is built from TRBV2 and TRBJ2-2; TRBD2 matches at 8 bases. The CDR3 runs to 14 residues. Germline V gene lookup returns CDR1 SNHLY and CDR2 FYNNEI. V lost 6 bases, J lost 9 bases, and 9 bases stayed unmatched. The CDR3 coding sequence is TGTGCCAGCAGCGGGACTAGGCAGAGCCGGGAGCTGTTTTTT. Its translation: CASSGTRQSRELFF.

The V call is TRBV30, the J call TRBJ1-1; no firm D call. V lost 2 bases, J lost 0 bases, and 7 bases lay in between. The V gene's germline CDR1 is GTSNPN and CDR2 SVGIG (reference sequence). The CDR3 is 13 amino acids. The CDR3 DNA is TGTGCCTGGAGTCGGGTGGTGAACACTGAAGCTTTCTTT. Residues: CAWSRVVNTEAFF.

The V gene is TRBV6-5, the J gene TRBJ2-4; 12 bases are shared with TRBD2. Per the germline V gene, CDR1 is MNHEY and CDR2 is SVGAGI. The V gene end was trimmed by 0 bases and the J gene end by 7 bases; junction bases not matched to a gene: 10. The CDR3 consists of 18 residues. This CDR3 reads CASSYSGLAGGPINIQYF. CDR3 coding DNA: TGTGCCAGCAGTTACTCTGGTCTAGCGGGAGGGCCCATCAACATTCAGTACTTC.

CDR3 in DNA: TGTGCCAGCAGTGAGGCCCGAAGGGCGGGAGGGGGCGATGAGCAGTTCTTC. The encoded protein is CASSEARRAGGGDEQFF. The J gene is TRBJ2-1, the V gene TRBV25-1, with 9 bases that match TRBD2. V was clipped by 3 bases and J by 8 bases; unmatched bases: 14. Germline V gene data show CDR1 as MGHDK and CDR2 as SYGVNS. This CDR3 has 17 amino acids.